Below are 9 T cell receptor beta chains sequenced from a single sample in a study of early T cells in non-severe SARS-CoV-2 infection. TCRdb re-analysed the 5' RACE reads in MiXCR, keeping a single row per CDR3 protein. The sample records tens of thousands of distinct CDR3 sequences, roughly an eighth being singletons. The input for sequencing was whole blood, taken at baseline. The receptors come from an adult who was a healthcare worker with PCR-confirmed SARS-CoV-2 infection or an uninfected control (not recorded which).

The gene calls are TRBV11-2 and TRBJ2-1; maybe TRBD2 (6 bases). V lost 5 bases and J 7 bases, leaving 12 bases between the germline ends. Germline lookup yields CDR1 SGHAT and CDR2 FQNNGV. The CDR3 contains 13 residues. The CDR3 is CASSLSEGNEQFF. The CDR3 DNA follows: TGTGCCAGCAGCCTCTCGGAGGGGAATGAGCAGTTCTTC.

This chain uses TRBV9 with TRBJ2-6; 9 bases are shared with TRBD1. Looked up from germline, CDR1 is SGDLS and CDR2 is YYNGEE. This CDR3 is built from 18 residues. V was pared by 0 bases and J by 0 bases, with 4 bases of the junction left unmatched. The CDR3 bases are TGTGCCAGCAGCGTAGCCACAGGGGGCAGCTCTGGGGCCAACGTCCTGACTTTC. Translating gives CASSVATGGSSGANVLTF.

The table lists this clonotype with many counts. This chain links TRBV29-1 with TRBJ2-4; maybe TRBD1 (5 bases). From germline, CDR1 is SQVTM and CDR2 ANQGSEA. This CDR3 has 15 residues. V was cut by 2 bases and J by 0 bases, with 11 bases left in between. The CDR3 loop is CSVEQGHRAKNIQYF. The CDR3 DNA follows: TGCAGCGTTGAACAAGGACACCGAGCCAAAAACATTCAGTACTTC. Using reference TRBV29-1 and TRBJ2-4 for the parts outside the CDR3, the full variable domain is SAVISQKPSRDICQRGTSLTIQCQVDSQVTMMFWYRQQPGQSLTLIATANQGSEATYESGFVIDKFPISRPNLTFSTLTVSNMSPEDSSIYLCSVEQGHRAKNIQYFGAGTRLSVL.

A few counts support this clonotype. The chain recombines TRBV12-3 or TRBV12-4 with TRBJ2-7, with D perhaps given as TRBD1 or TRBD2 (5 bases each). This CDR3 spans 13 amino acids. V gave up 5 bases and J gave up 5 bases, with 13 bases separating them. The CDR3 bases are TGTGCCAGCAGTCCGTCCGGGGCCGACGAGCAGTACTTC. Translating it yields CASSPSGADEQYF.

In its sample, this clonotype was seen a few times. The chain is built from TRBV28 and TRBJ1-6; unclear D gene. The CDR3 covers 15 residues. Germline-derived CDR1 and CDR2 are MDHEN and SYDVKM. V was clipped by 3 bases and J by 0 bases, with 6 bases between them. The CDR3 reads CASSFESSYNSPLHF. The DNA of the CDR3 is TGTGCCAGCAGTTTCGAGAGCTCCTATAATTCACCCCTCCACTTT.

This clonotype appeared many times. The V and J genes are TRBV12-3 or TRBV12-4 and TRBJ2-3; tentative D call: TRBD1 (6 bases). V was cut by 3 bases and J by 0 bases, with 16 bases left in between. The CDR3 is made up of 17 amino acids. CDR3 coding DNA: TGTGCCAGCAGTTTCCCAAAACAGGGCCTAAGCACAGATACGCAGTATTTT. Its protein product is CASSFPKQGLSTDTQYF.

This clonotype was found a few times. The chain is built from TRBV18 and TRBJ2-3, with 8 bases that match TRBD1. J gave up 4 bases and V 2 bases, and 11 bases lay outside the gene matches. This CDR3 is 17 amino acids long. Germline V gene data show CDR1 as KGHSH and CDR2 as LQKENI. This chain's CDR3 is CASSPWSGGMESDTQYF. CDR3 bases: TGTGCCAGCTCACCATGGTCAGGGGGCATGGAATCAGATACGCAGTATTTT.

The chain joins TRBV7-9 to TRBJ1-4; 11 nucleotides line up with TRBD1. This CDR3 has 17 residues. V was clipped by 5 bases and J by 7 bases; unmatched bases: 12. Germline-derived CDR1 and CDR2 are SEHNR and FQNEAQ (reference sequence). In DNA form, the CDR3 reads TGTGCCAGCAGCCCCCGGGACAGGGGGTCGTGGGGTGAAAAACTGTTTTTT. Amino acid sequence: CASSPRDRGSWGEKLFF.

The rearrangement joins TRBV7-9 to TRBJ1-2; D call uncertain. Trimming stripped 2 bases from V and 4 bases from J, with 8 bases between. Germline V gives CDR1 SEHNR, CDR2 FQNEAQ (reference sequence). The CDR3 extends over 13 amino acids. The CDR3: CASSLIEVYGYTF. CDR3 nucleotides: TGTGCCAGCAGCTTAATCGAGGTCTATGGCTACACCTTC.